The sequence of this TCR beta chain was determined in a study of T-cell reconstitution after alpha-beta-depleted transplantation in children. The germline CDR1 and CDR2 sequences are SGHVS and FQNEAQ. The CDR3 runs to 15 residues. V was pared by 1 base and J by 2 bases, with 3 bases of the junction left unmatched. This clonotype showed up just a few times. For TCRbeta, the library was prepared with unique molecular identifiers. TCRdb ran MiXCR on the PCR reads and lists one entry per CDR3 protein. Among some 450,000 distinct CDR3 sequences listed, around two fifths were seen once. The J gene is TRBJ2-7, the V gene TRBV7-8; 9 nucleotides match TRBD2. The receptor's source is a girl aged 2 to 9 with aplastic anemia, due to receive a stem cell transplant. The sequencing used PBMCs, collected before TCRalphabeta/CD19-depleted stem cell transplant. The CDR3 sequence is CASSLVQRGAYEQYF. CDR3 DNA sequence: TGTGCCAGCAGCTTAGTCCAGCGGGGGGCCTACGAGCAGTACTTC.